This is a list of T cell receptor beta chains from one sample in a study of shared clonotypes between healthy human individuals. Produced via immunoSEQ multiplex PCR; TCRdb's table is partial and in-frame only. The sample includes about 2.2 million clones, approximately 94% of them seen just once. The sample was naive CD8+ T cells from PBMCs. The receptors derive from a man younger than 30 in good health. Some clones in this sample may be carry-over from other donors' samples. The CDR3 runs from the conserved cysteine through the conserved F or W. A D gene is named only where the DNA matches it firmly.

V	J	D	DNA	CDR3
TRBV10-3	TRBJ2-3	NA	TGTGCCATCAGCCCAAACTTAGCTCCCGATACGCAGTATTTT	CAISPNLAPDTQYF
TRBV11-2	TRBJ2-7	TRBD2	TGTGCCAGCAGCTTGGATCAACGGGAGGCCGTCCACGAGCAGTACTTC	CASSLDQREAVHEQYF
TRBV29-1	TRBJ1-1	TRBD1	TGCAGCGTTGCCGACAGGGACTACACTGAAGCTTTCTTT	CSVADRDYTEAFF
TRBV11-3	TRBJ2-7	NA	TGTGCCAGCAGCCCCAGGGGTTCCTACGAGCAGTACTTC	CASSPRGSYEQYF
TRBV4-1	TRBJ1-5	NA	TGCGCCAGCGGTCAACCGGACGTCAACCTCCGGCAGCCCCAGCATTTT	CASGQPDVNLRQPQHF
TRBV9	TRBJ2-7	NA	TGTGCCAGCAGCGTAGATGATTTATCCTACGAGCAGTACTTC	CASSVDDLSYEQYF
TRBV9	TRBJ2-7	NA	TGTGCCAGCAGCGCTTGGGGGGAAGGGGTGGACGAGCAGTACTTC	CASSAWGEGVDEQYF
TRBV11-2	TRBJ2-5	TRBD1	TGTGCCAGCAGCTCGTGGACAGGGATAAAGGAGACCCAGTACTTC	CASSSWTGIKETQYF
TRBV6-1	TRBJ2-7	NA	TGTGCCAGCAGTGAGCTGGTCCACGGTGACTACGAGCAGTACTTC	CASSELVHGDYEQYF
TRBV4-1	TRBJ1-2	NA	TGCGCCAGCAGCCTACCGGGAAGCGCGCTCGGCTACACCTTC	CASSLPGSALGYTF
TRBV10-2	TRBJ2-7	TRBD1	TGCGCCAGCAGTGAGAGTTCAGGGGGCGCTTTTTACGAGCAGTACTTC	CASSESSGGAFYEQYF